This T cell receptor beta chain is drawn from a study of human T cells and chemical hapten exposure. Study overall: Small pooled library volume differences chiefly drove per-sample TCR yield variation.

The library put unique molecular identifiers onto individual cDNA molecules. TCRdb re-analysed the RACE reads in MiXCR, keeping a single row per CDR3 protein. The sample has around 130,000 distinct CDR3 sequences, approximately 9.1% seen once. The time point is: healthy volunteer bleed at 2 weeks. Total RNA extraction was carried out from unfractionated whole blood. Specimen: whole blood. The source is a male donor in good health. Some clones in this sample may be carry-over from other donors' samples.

The CDR3 nucleotides are TGTGCCAGCAGTTCAATGACAGGGACTGGAAACACCATATATTTT. Amino acids: CASSSMTGTGNTIYF. The J gene is TRBJ1-3, the V gene TRBV6-5; 7 bases line up with TRBD1. Germline CDR1 is MNHEY and CDR2 is SVGAGI. Trimming removed 4 bases from V and 2 bases from J; junction bases left unmatched: 5. The CDR3 spans 15 residues.